The 28 T cell receptor beta chains below were found in one sample sequenced in a study of PD-L1 blockade in urothelial cancer (dated by TCRdb to the late 2010s). This sample's time point label indicates: peripheral blood 6 weeks after treatment start. Library method: the immunoSEQ multiplex PCR assay. In TCRdb, the immuneACCESS table is reduced to in-frame sequences with V and J assigned. These tables do not hold every clone; where another copy was compared, an unresolved V gene accounts for under half, and the others remain unexplained. The sample contains nearly 50,000 clones, approximately 81% of them found a single time. The ten biggest clones cover approximately 8.2% of the sample. The sequenced sample was PBMCs, obtained around atezolizumab (anti-PD-L1) treatment. The receptor set was obtained from a man aged 65 to 85 with urothelial cancer.

This clone turned up a few times. The chain recombines TRBV10-2 with TRBJ2-5, with D possibly being TRBD2 (5 bases). This CDR3 region has 14 residues. Germline loops: CDR1 WSHSY, CDR2 SAAADI. With 3 bases removed from V and 3 bases from J, the gap between germline ends came to 11 bases. This chain's CDR3 is CASSDGMVEETQYF. Here the CDR3 DNA reads TGCGCCAGCAGTGACGGGATGGTGGAAGAGACCCAGTACTTC.

The chain carries TRBV19 and TRBJ1-1; no clear D gene. The CDR3 contains 12 residues. Looked up from germline, CDR1 is LNHDA and CDR2 is SQIVND (reference sequence). V dropped 3 bases and J dropped 5 bases, with 7 bases sitting between them. CDR3 DNA sequence: TGTGCCAGTAGTATTCAGGAAACTGAAGCTTTCTTT. Translation gives CASSIQETEAFF.

This sequence joins TRBV19 and TRBJ1-2; 8 bases match TRBD1. The J segment lost 3 bases and the V segment lost 4 bases, leaving 4 bases of the junction unmatched. Germline CDR1 is LNHDA and CDR2 is SQIVND (reference sequence). This CDR3 comprises 14 residues. The CDR3 sequence: CASSTQGAYYGYTF. CDR3 coding DNA: TGTGCCAGTAGTACGCAGGGGGCTTACTATGGCTACACCTTC. The whole variable domain, remainder taken from reference TRBV19 and TRBJ1-2, is DGGITQSPKYLFRKEGQNVTLSCEQNLNHDAMYWYRQDPGQGLRLIYYSQIVNDFQKGDIAEGYSVSREKKESFPLTVTSAQKNPTAFYLCASSTQGAYYGYTFGSGTRLTVV.

The genes are TRBV11-1 and TRBJ2-1, with 9 positions matching TRBD1. The germline V gene has CDR1 SGHAT and CDR2 FQDESV (reference sequence). The CDR3 is 17 amino acids. V shed 3 bases, J shed 4 bases, and the junction held 10 bases outside the gene matches. CDR3: CASSFSTGGPSYNEQFF. The CDR3 region has the DNA TGTGCCAGCAGCTTTTCGACAGGGGGACCCTCGTACAATGAGCAGTTCTTC. Using reference TRBV11-1 and TRBJ2-1 for the parts outside the CDR3, the full variable domain is EAEVAQSPRYKITEKSQAVAFWCDPISGHATLYWYRQILGQGPELLVQFQDESVVDDSQLPKDRFSAERLKGVDSTLKIQPAELGDSAMYLCASSFSTGGPSYNEQFFGPGTRLTVL.

V and J are TRBV7-9 and TRBJ2-3; TRBD2 agrees at 9 bases. Germline V gives CDR1 SEHNR, CDR2 FQNEAQ (reference sequence). Trimming cost V 5 bases and J 0 bases; bases outside gene matches: 6. The CDR3 covers 16 residues. The CDR3 is CASSLTSGGSTDTQYF. CDR3 DNA: TGTGCCAGCAGCCTGACTAGCGGAGGAAGCACAGATACGCAGTATTTT.

This chain joins TRBV9 and TRBJ2-2; unclear D gene. The CDR3 length is 15 residues. CDR1 and CDR2 from the germline V gene are SGDLS and YYNGEE. Trimming left V 3 bases short and J 4 bases short, with 13 bases between. In DNA, the CDR3 is TGTGCCAGCAGCGCAAACCCCTCGGGCACCGGGGAGCTGTTTTTT. Protein: CASSANPSGTGELFF.

The chain links TRBV10-1 to TRBJ1-6; TRBD1 agrees at 7 bases. Germline-derived CDR1 and CDR2 are WNHNN and SYGVQD (reference sequence). CDR3 size: 18 residues. V was clipped by 6 bases and J by 6 bases; unmatched bases: 17. The CDR3 DNA reads as TGCGCCAGCAGGCCTCTTCCCTCTAGAGGGGGCCGTAATTCACCCCTCCACTTT. This gives the protein CASRPLPSRGGRNSPLHF.

The rearrangement joins TRBV27 to TRBJ1-1, with unresolved D. Germline loops: CDR1 MNHEY, CDR2 SMNVEV (reference sequence). The CDR3 consists of 13 residues. The V gene lost 3 bases and the J gene lost 3 bases, with 8 bases spanning the gap. The CDR3 region has the DNA TGTGCCAGCAGTTTCACCGACTACACTGAAGCTTTCTTT. Its protein product is CASSFTDYTEAFF.

This clone was observed once. This sequence joins TRBV28 and TRBJ1-4; 8 bases are a match to TRBD1. Germline CDR1 reads MDHEN; CDR2 reads SYDVKM. Trimming took 6 bases from V and 0 from J; bases not matched to a gene: 15. CDR3 length equals 19 residues. CDR3 bases: TGTGCCAGCAGCTTACTAACCCGGACAGGGATTACAACTAATGAAAAACTGTTTTTT. Its translation: CASSLLTRTGITTNEKLFF.

This rearrangement joins TRBV9 to TRBJ1-5; 8 nucleotides agree with TRBD1. Germline V gene lookup returns CDR1 SGDLS and CDR2 YYNGEE. The CDR3 spans 18 residues. Losses at the gene ends were 6 bases for V and 0 bases for J; bases not matched to a gene: 14. CDR3 loop: CASMGTRQGIYSNQPQHF. The CDR3 coding sequence is TGTGCCAGCATGGGGACGAGACAGGGGATTTATAGCAATCAGCCCCAGCATTTT.

This clone was seen at least ten times. This sample also contains other DNA sequences that code for the same CDR3. The gene calls are TRBV7-6 and TRBJ1-1; unclear D gene. Trimming cost V 3 bases and J 0 bases, with 5 bases left between them. The CDR3 contains 13 residues. Germline assignment: CDR1 SGHVS and CDR2 FNYEAQ. CDR3 nucleotide sequence: TGTGCCAGCAGCTTTCAAATGAACACTGAAGCTTTCTTT. It is translated as CASSFQMNTEAFF.

The chain recombines TRBV2 with TRBJ1-4; D gene uncertain. The V and J ends lost 3 bases and 5 bases respectively, with 7 bases between them. CDR3 length equals 13 residues. The germline CDR1 and CDR2 sequences are SNHLY and FYNNEI. CDR3 protein: CASSDLLNEKLFF. Here the CDR3 DNA reads TGTGCCAGCAGTGATTTGCTAAATGAAAAACTGTTTTTT. The entire variable domain, with the rest obtained from reference TRBV2 and TRBJ1-4, is as follows: EPEVTQTPSHQVTQMGQEVILRCVPISNHLYFYWYRQILGQKVEFLVSFYNNEISEKSEIFDDQFSVERPDGSNFTLKIRSTKLEDSAMYFCASSDLLNEKLFFGSGTQLSVL.

This chain connects TRBV6-1 to TRBJ1-4; perhaps TRBD1 as D (5 bases). V was pared by 9 bases and J by 8 bases, with 16 bases between. The length of the CDR3 is 13 residues. CDR1 is MNHNS, CDR2 SASEGT, per germline. The CDR3 DNA sequence: TGTGCCAGTCGGGACTCTCGAACGGAAAAACTGTTTTTT. This codes for CASRDSRTEKLFF.

In its sample, this clone was seen once. The chain combines TRBV27 with TRBJ1-4; 11 nucleotides align to TRBD1. Trimming took 4 bases from V and 5 from J; bases not matched to a gene: 6. The CDR3 runs to 16 residues. Germline V gene data show CDR1 as MNHEY and CDR2 as SMNVEV (reference sequence). CDR3: CASSYGQGAENEKLFF. CDR3 nucleotide sequence: TGTGCCAGCAGTTACGGACAGGGGGCGGAAAATGAAAAACTGTTTTTT.

This chain uses TRBV21-1 with TRBJ1-4. TRBV21-1 represents a pseudogene. This CDR3 contains 15 residues. CDR3 bases: TGTGCCAGCACCCCGGTCGGGACAACTAATGAAAAACTGTTTTTT. Translation: CASTPVGTTNEKLFF.

The V and J genes are TRBV6-1 and TRBJ2-5; D is unresolved. Germline V gives CDR1 MNHNS, CDR2 SASEGT. V was trimmed by 5 bases and J by 9 bases, leaving 13 bases between them. CDR3 length equals 12 residues. Written as DNA, the CDR3 is TGTGCCAGCAGTCAATCACTATCCGCCCAGTACTTC. It yields the protein CASSQSLSAQYF.

V gene TRBV5-1 combines with J gene TRBJ1-3; 10 positions agree with TRBD1. CDR3 length: 15 amino acids. With V trimmed by 4 bases and J by 4 bases, 5 bases remained unmatched. The germline CDR1 and CDR2 sequences are SGHRS and YFSETQ. The CDR3 bases are TGCGCCAGCAGCATGACAGGGGGCTCCGGAAACACCATATATTTT. Amino acids: CASSMTGGSGNTIYF. Based on the CDR3 plus reference TRBV5-1 and TRBJ1-3, the full variable domain is KAGVTQTPRYLIKTRGQQVTLSCSPISGHRSVSWYQQTPGQGLQFLFEYFSETQRNKGNFPGRFSGRQFSNSRSEMNVSTLELGDSALYLCASSMTGGSGNTIYFGEGSWLTVV.

The chain combines TRBV5-1 with TRBJ2-5; 7 bases fit TRBD2. Germline V gives CDR1 SGHRS, CDR2 YFSETQ. This CDR3 comprises 15 residues. With 0 bases clipped from V and 2 bases from J, the junction kept 4 bases outside the gene matches. The CDR3 loop is CASSLDSGEQETQYF. In DNA form, the CDR3 reads TGCGCCAGCAGCTTGGACAGCGGGGAACAAGAGACCCAGTACTTC.

The V and J genes are TRBV4-1 and TRBJ1-1, with TRBD1 as a possible D gene (6 bases). The CDR3 runs 13 residues. The germline V and J ends were trimmed by 6 bases and 12 bases, with 20 bases remaining between them. CDR1 is MGHRA, CDR2 YSYEKL, per germline. The CDR3 DNA follows: TGCGCCAGCAGGTCGTGGGGATCGGGACATCCTTTCTTT. Translating it yields CASRSWGSGHPFF.

For the CDR3, the DNA is TGTGCCAGCACACGCCACAATAGCGGGACGTACGAGCAGTACTTC. Translation gives CASTRHNSGTYEQYF. V is TRBV28 and J is TRBJ2-7; 8 bases are shared with TRBD2. The CDR3 runs to 15 residues. With 7 bases clipped from V and 4 bases from J, the junction kept 12 bases outside the gene matches. The germline V gene has CDR1 MDHEN and CDR2 SYDVKM.

The chain uses TRBV9 and TRBJ1-1; the D gene is possibly TRBD1 (6 bases). V lost 3 bases, J lost 1 base, and 13 bases lay in between. CDR1 SGDLS and CDR2 YYNGEE come from the germline V gene. The CDR3 totals 15 residues. The CDR3 region has the DNA TGTGCCAGCAGCGCAGGACTAGGGGGGAACACTGAAGCTTTCTTT. Residues: CASSAGLGGNTEAFF.

The V and J genes are TRBV5-1 and TRBJ2-2; D unclear. V was clipped by 0 bases and J by 4 bases, with 16 bases between them. Germline V gene lookup returns CDR1 SGHRS and CDR2 YFSETQ. The CDR3 contains 17 residues. The CDR3: CASSLALPAVGTGELFF. For the CDR3, the DNA is TGCGCCAGCAGCTTGGCCCTCCCGGCGGTTGGCACCGGGGAGCTGTTTTTT.

The chain has TRBV19 and TRBJ2-2, with D possibly TRBD2 on 5 matching bases. V lost 6 bases and J lost 4, with 12 bases in between. Germline values: CDR1 LNHDA, CDR2 SQIVND (reference sequence). The CDR3 contains 14 residues. CDR3 bases: TGTGCCAGTAGCTGGACTTGGGGCACCGGGGAGCTGTTTTTT. This codes for CASSWTWGTGELFF.

In its sample, this clone was seen once. This chain uses TRBV7-9 with TRBJ2-5, with 8 bases matching TRBD2. The CDR3 extends over 13 amino acids. After removal of 5 bases from V and 5 bases from J, the junction contained 4 bases not matched to a gene. Germline assignment: CDR1 SEHNR and CDR2 FQNEAQ (reference sequence). The CDR3 region has the DNA TGTGCCAGCAGCGGACTAGCATCCGAGACCCAGTACTTC. Translation gives CASSGLASETQYF.

The chain couples TRBV7-3 to TRBJ2-5, with D maybe TRBD1 (6 bases). Germline V gene lookup returns CDR1 SGHTA and CDR2 FQGTGA. V was clipped by 2 bases and J by 5 bases, with 9 bases between them. CDR3 length: 13 amino acids. The CDR3 here is CASSLDRSETQYF. The CDR3 bases are TGTGCCAGCAGCTTAGACAGGTCGGAGACCCAGTACTTC.

CDR3 sequence reads: CASGPDRVGETQYF. CDR3 DNA: TGTGCTAGTGGCCCGGACAGGGTTGGTGAGACCCAGTACTTC. The rearrangement joins TRBV12-5 to TRBJ2-5, with 8 bases matching TRBD1. V was clipped by 6 bases and J by 5 bases; unmatched bases: 8. From germline, CDR1 is LGHNT and CDR2 FRNRAP. This CDR3 comprises 14 residues.

V is TRBV6-5 and J is TRBJ1-5; 7 bases line up with TRBD1. Germline-derived CDR1 and CDR2 are MNHEY and SVGAGI. CDR3 length: 14 amino acids. V dropped 6 bases and J dropped 5; count of bases not matched to a gene: 7. The DNA for the CDR3 is TGTGCCAGCAGCCGACAGGGCGGAGATCAGCCCCAGCATTTT. The encoded protein is CASSRQGGDQPQHF.

This clone was picked up one time. This chain joins TRBV28 and TRBJ2-1; D is unresolved. This CDR3 has 16 amino acids. V gave up 2 bases and J gave up 0 bases, with 11 bases separating them. Germline V gene sequence: CDR1 MDHEN, CDR2 SYDVKM. CDR3 DNA: TGTGCCAGCAGTTTAGCGGCGTTTTACTCCTACAATGAGCAGTTCTTC. This sequence encodes CASSLAAFYSYNEQFF.